This is a list of T cell receptor beta chains from one sample in a study of CD8 T cells in Susac syndrome. Via MiXCR, TCRdb re-called the immunoSEQ multiplex PCR reads, giving one row per CDR3 protein. The data contain approximately 150,000 distinct CDR3 sequences, around 94% of them singletons. Sequenced: CD4+ T cells from PBMCs. These receptor sequences come from a human donor in good health. Both conserved end residues are part of each CDR3. The order of the fields is J gene, V gene, D gene, CDR3 protein, CDR3 DNA. A D gene is named only where the DNA matches it firmly.

j_call: TRBJ2-3
v_call: TRBV5-4
d_call: TRBD2
cdr3_aa: CASSKGLSGLSTDTQYF
cdr3_nt: TGTGCCAGCAGCAAGGGACTATCGGGCCTTAGCACAGATACGCAGTATTTT

j_call: TRBJ2-1
v_call: TRBV5-1
d_call: TRBD1
cdr3_aa: CASRVGQGDYNEQFF
cdr3_nt: TGCGCCAGCAGAGTGGGACAGGGGGACTACAATGAGCAGTTCTTC

j_call: TRBJ2-7
v_call: TRBV2
d_call: .
cdr3_aa: CASSALYEQYF
cdr3_nt: TGTGCCAGCAGTGCTCTCTACGAGCAGTACTTC

j_call: TRBJ2-7
v_call: TRBV5-7
d_call: .
cdr3_aa: CASIQPGRGLREQYF
cdr3_nt: TGTGCCAGCATCCAACCGGGACGGGGACTTCGGGAGCAGTACTTC

j_call: TRBJ2-1
v_call: TRBV7-2
d_call: .
cdr3_aa: CASSLAGLTDNEQFF
cdr3_nt: TGTGCCAGCAGCTTGGCGGGGCTCACGGACAATGAGCAGTTCTTC

j_call: TRBJ1-3
v_call: TRBV7-2
d_call: .
cdr3_aa: CASSFYLQSSGNTIYF
cdr3_nt: TGTGCCAGCAGCTTCTACTTGCAGAGCTCTGGAAACACCATATATTTT

j_call: TRBJ2-2
v_call: TRBV3-1
d_call: TRBD1
cdr3_aa: CASSPDRPTGLTGELFF
cdr3_nt: TGTGCCAGCAGCCCCGACCGCCCGACAGGGCTCACCGGGGAGCTGTTTTTT

j_call: TRBJ2-7
v_call: TRBV12-3/TRBV12-4
d_call: .
cdr3_aa: CASTRILYEQYF
cdr3_nt: TGTGCCAGCACCCGAATCTTGTACGAGCAGTACTTC

j_call: TRBJ2-2
v_call: TRBV9
d_call: .
cdr3_aa: CASSERQANTGELFF
cdr3_nt: TGTGCCAGCAGCGAACGACAGGCTAACACCGGGGAGCTGTTTTTT

j_call: TRBJ2-3
v_call: TRBV24-1
d_call: TRBD2
cdr3_aa: CATSGAVAGGSTDTQYF
cdr3_nt: TGTGCCACCAGTGGTGCTGTAGCGGGAGGAAGCACAGATACGCAGTATTTT

j_call: TRBJ1-2
v_call: TRBV3-1
d_call: .
cdr3_aa: CASSQVTGYGYTF
cdr3_nt: TGTGCCAGCAGCCAAGTCACAGGCTATGGCTACACCTTC

j_call: TRBJ1-5
v_call: TRBV3-1
d_call: TRBD1
cdr3_aa: CASSQASGTANQPQHF
cdr3_nt: TGTGCCAGCAGCCAAGCGTCCGGGACAGCAAATCAGCCCCAGCATTTT

j_call: TRBJ2-7
v_call: TRBV20-1
d_call: .
cdr3_aa: CSATPGQLYEQYF
cdr3_nt: TGCAGTGCGACTCCGGGACAACTCTACGAGCAGTACTTC

j_call: TRBJ1-2
v_call: TRBV2
d_call: .
cdr3_aa: CASRGGSF
cdr3_nt: TGTGCCTCGAGGGGCGGCAGCTTC

j_call: TRBJ2-7
v_call: TRBV18
d_call: TRBD1
cdr3_aa: CASSHRQGQPYEQYF
cdr3_nt: TGTGCCAGCTCACATCGACAGGGACAGCCCTACGAGCAGTACTTC

j_call: TRBJ1-1
v_call: TRBV6-4
d_call: TRBD1
cdr3_aa: CASSVETGGEAFF
cdr3_nt: TGTGCCAGCAGTGTTGAGACAGGGGGTGAAGCTTTCTTT